The rows below give T cell receptor beta chains drawn from one sample of a study of T-cell memory formation after mild COVID-19. TCRdb called the 5' RACE reads again in MiXCR, with one record for every CDR3 protein. The sample records more than 250,000 distinct CDR3 sequences, 16% being singletons. The sequenced sample was PBMCs or a T cell subset sorted from them (not recorded which). The receptors derive from a man between 18 and 35 years old who had mild COVID-19 (a few samples of this study predate the infection). Cell type and time point are not known. The CDR3 runs from the conserved cysteine through the conserved F or W.

>TRBV5-1
CASSPRGRGTGELFF
>TRBV7-3
CASSTIGVADYNEQFF
>TRBV7-2
CASSLHSTNTEAFF
>TRBV24-1
CATSPQGGPDTEAFF
>TRBV4-3
CASSQKKGQGTGELFF
>TRBV5-1
CASRSRRDTEAFF
>TRBV5-5
CASSPGGALAKNIQYF
>TRBV5-1
CASRSEETQYF
>TRBV4-1
CASSQEFRHRWAYF
>TRBV20-1
CSARAPTSGGSTDTQYF
>TRBV9
CASGPGTGVSYEQYF
>TRBV5-1
CASLDGTGSDTQYF
>TRBV7-9
CASSPVGGRKEAFF
>TRBV27
CASSTGVPGQIGRNNQPQHF
>TRBV12-3/TRBV12-4
CASSPFPGQGASPLHF
>TRBV6-2/TRBV6-3
CASSRRMGLAILKTQYF
>TRBV5-1
CASSKEGGSYGYTF
>TRBV28
CASKGAEGREETQYF
>TRBV6-5
CASKGATNEKLFF
>TRBV4-3
CASSQRTFYEQYF
>TRBV7-8
CASTISGQSYNEQFF
>TRBV19
CASSMVQAGYYEQYF
>TRBV5-1
CASKPRGGNDNEQFF
>TRBV28
CASTEPIAGAGQFF
>TRBV20-1
CSAITSGGRNEQFF
>TRBV5-1
CASGTVPTGELFF
>TRBV7-3
CASSSIGGNEQFF
>TRBV5-1
CASSYISRGLGGELFF
>TRBV7-2
CASSLRSGWQTQYF
>TRBV5-1
CASSSSYGGFTDTQYF
>TRBV7-2
CASSSTGNTQYF
>TRBV9
CASSVGGTGNTIYF
>TRBV6-5
CASSIDRVQYF
>TRBV7-3
CASSLTGAGDTQYF
>TRBV18
CASSPTEGTQYF
>TRBV5-1
CASSLGGLNTDTQYF
>TRBV7-2
CASSLQTLQWNEQYF
>TRBV6-5
CASSYSAFHSRTDTQYF
>TRBV20-1
CSLGGGAIDTQYF
>TRBV12-3/TRBV12-4
CASSFSGAEAFF
>TRBV5-4
CASSPGTGGSYEQYF
>TRBV7-2
CASSKNGPIREPQHF
>TRBV27
CASWGGGVPDTQYF